The 5 T cell receptor beta chains in this list originate from one sample, sequenced in a study of shared clonotypes between healthy human individuals. Profiling relied on immunoSEQ multiplex PCR, and the TCRdb table lists in-frame clones only, not all of them. Of fewer than 550,000 clones detected, almost 80% appear once; the ten largest clones hold around 13%. Input material: PBMCs. The receptors shown here come from a woman aged 40-49 years in good health. Some clones in this sample may be carry-over from other donors' samples.

This clone was counted at least ten times. This chain joins TRBV6-4 and TRBJ1-1; D gene ambiguous. This CDR3 is built from 9 residues. CDR1 and CDR2 from the germline V gene are MRHNA and SNTAGT. With 6 bases removed from V and 7 bases from J, the gap between germline ends came to 3 bases. The chain's CDR3 is CASRGEAFF. In nucleotides, the CDR3 is TGTGCCAGCAGGGGTGAAGCTTTCTTT.

The chain couples TRBV5-1 to TRBJ2-7, with D maybe TRBD2 (6 bases). The CDR3 runs 15 residues. From germline, CDR1 is SGHRS and CDR2 YFSETQ. Trimming shortened V by 0 bases and J by 2 bases, and 12 bases separated the two germline ends. The CDR3 here is CASSLGGGETYEQYF. Here the CDR3 DNA reads TGCGCCAGCAGCTTGGGAGGCGGGGAGACCTACGAGCAGTACTTC.

This clone has more than one count but fewer than ten. This chain connects TRBV2 to TRBJ1-1; D is unresolved. CDR1 and CDR2 from the germline V gene are SNHLY and FYNNEI. V dropped 3 bases and J dropped 3 bases, with 8 bases sitting between them. The CDR3 extends over 13 amino acids. The CDR3: CASSDEVDTEAFF. In DNA, the CDR3 is TGTGCCAGCAGTGATGAGGTAGACACTGAAGCTTTCTTT. Full variable domain (missing parts from reference TRBV2 and TRBJ1-1): EPEVTQTPSHQVTQMGQEVILRCVPISNHLYFYWYRQILGQKVEFLVSFYNNEISEKSEIFDDQFSVERPDGSNFTLKIRSTKLEDSAMYFCASSDEVDTEAFFGQGTRLTVV.

Points on this clone: Other DNA sequences in the same sample also yield this CDR3. This rearrangement joins TRBV27 to TRBJ2-1; D is ambiguous. Deletions cut 1 base from V and 5 bases from J, with 0 bases between. The germline V gene encodes CDR1 MNHEY and CDR2 SMNVEV (reference sequence). The CDR3 length is 11 residues. The CDR3 is CASSLYNEQFF. DNA of the CDR3: TGTGCCAGCAGTTTATACAATGAGCAGTTCTTC.

The chain carries TRBV28 and TRBJ2-4, with D possibly matching TRBD2 (5 bases). The CDR3 has 14 residues. Germline-derived CDR1 and CDR2 are MDHEN and SYDVKM. With 6 bases removed from V and 6 bases from J, the gap between germline ends came to 15 bases. The CDR3 DNA sequence: TGTGCCAGCAGCCCCCCCGCGGGTGGAAACATTCAGTACTTC. Protein: CASSPPAGGNIQYF.